Each of the 7 T cell receptor beta chains below was sequenced from the same sample in a study of PD-1 blockade in classical Hodgkin lymphoma. The repertoire was sequenced with immunoSEQ multiplex PCR; TCRdb's copy has only in-frame clones and lacks some. The data show roughly 30,000 clones, roughly 80% seen once. The time point denotes: cycle 4 day 1 (C4D1), after 6 weeks of nivolumab. Each patient's relapse followed autologous stem cell transplantation, and brentuximab vedotin exposure varied. Negative selection with magnetic separation was used to purify CD4+ T cells from thawed PBMCs. The material sequenced was CD4+ T cells from blood, taken before the fourth cycle of nivolumab. The receptors were gathered from a human donor with classical Hodgkin lymphoma.

The rearrangement joins TRBV7-9 to TRBJ1-2; TRBD1 agrees at 7 bases. V lost 5 bases to trimming and J lost 0 bases; unmatched junction nucleotides: 6. Germline loops: CDR1 SEHNR, CDR2 FQNEAQ (reference sequence). This CDR3 has 15 amino acids. CDR3 sequence (DNA): TGTGCCAGCAGCAGGGGACAGAATACTAACTATGGCTACACCTTC. It codes for CASSRGQNTNYGYTF.

This clone was picked up one time. The rearrangement uses TRBV11-3 and TRBJ2-1, with 10 nucleotides matching TRBD1. This CDR3 contains 16 residues. CDR1 SGHNT and CDR2 YENEEA come from the germline V gene. V gave up 5 bases and J gave up 5 bases; unmatched junction bases: 9. The CDR3 sequence: CASSGIGQGGDNEQFF. The CDR3 DNA follows: TGTGCCAGCAGCGGAATCGGACAGGGGGGGGACAATGAGCAGTTCTTC.

J is TRBJ1-6 and V is TRBV18; TRBD1 matches 9 bases. The CDR3 totals 17 residues. Looked up from germline, CDR1 is KGHSH and CDR2 is LQKENI. V was clipped by 2 bases and J by 8 bases; unmatched bases: 10. CDR3 sequence: CASSPTTGTGSHSPLHF. The CDR3 DNA reads as TGTGCCAGCTCACCAACTACCGGGACAGGGAGTCATTCACCCCTCCACTTT.

CDR3 sequence: CASSQGGQGTDTQYF. The CDR3 region has the DNA TGTGCCAGCAGCCAGGGGGGACAAGGCACAGATACGCAGTATTTT. The V call is TRBV9, the J call TRBJ2-3, with a possible D match to TRBD1 (7 bases). CDR1 and CDR2 from the germline V gene are SGDLS and YYNGEE. This CDR3 spans 15 amino acids. The V gene lost 4 bases and the J gene lost 1 base, with 13 bases spanning the gap.

The chain joins TRBV14 to TRBJ1-1; a weak D match, TRBD1 (5 bases). The CDR3 is 15 residues long. Deletions cut 2 bases from V and 3 bases from J, with 13 bases between. Looked up from germline, CDR1 is SGHDN and CDR2 is FVKESK. The CDR3 coding sequence is TGTGCCAGCAGCCAACGTCCCGGGACTTACACTGAAGCTTTCTTT. As protein: CASSQRPGTYTEAFF.

J is TRBJ2-7 and V is TRBV6-1, with TRBD2 as a possible D gene (5 bases). This CDR3 spans 15 amino acids. Trimming stripped 7 bases from V and 0 bases from J, with 16 bases between. Per the germline V gene, CDR1 is MNHNS and CDR2 is SASEGT. CDR3: CASINYLGLSYEQYF. CDR3 DNA sequence: TGTGCCAGCATCAATTACCTCGGACTCTCCTACGAGCAGTACTTC.

The V and J genes are TRBV11-2 and TRBJ1-4; no definite D call. This CDR3 is built from 16 residues. Trimming left V 5 bases short and J 7 bases short, with 20 bases between. CDR1 is SGHAT and CDR2 is FQNNGV in the germline V gene. The CDR3 is CASSPADGRSGEKLFF. CDR3 sequence (DNA): TGTGCCAGCAGCCCGGCGGACGGGCGAAGTGGTGAAAAACTGTTTTTT. The complete variable domain, with remaining parts taken from reference TRBV11-2 and TRBJ1-4, reads EAGVAQSPRYKIIEKRQSVAFWCNPISGHATLYWYQQILGQGPKLLIQFQNNGVVDDSQLPKDRFSAERLKGVDSTLKIQPAKLEDSAVYLCASSPADGRSGEKLFFGSGTQLSVL.